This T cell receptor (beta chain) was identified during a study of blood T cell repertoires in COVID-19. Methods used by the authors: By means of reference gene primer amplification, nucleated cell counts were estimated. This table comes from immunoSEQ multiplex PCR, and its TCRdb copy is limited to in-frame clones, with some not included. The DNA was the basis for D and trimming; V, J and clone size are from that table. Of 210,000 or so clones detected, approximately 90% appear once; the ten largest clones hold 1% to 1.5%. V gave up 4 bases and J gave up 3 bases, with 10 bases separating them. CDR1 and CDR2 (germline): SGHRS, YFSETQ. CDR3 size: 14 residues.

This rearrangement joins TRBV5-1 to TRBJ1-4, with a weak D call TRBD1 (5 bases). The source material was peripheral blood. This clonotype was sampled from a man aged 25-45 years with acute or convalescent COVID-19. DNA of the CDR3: TGCGCCAGCAGCGGAGGGGCAGCTAATGAAAAACTGTTTTTT. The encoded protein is CASSGGAANEKLFF.